The present T cell receptor beta chain was sequenced within a study of T cells in Graves' hyperthyroidism and ophthalmopathy. This clonotype came up once. Amplification yielded TCR beta CDR3 regions, with RNA transcripts as the source. A set of HTBI primers served as the primers for a first-round RT-PCR of the TCR CDR3. TCRdb re-derived calls from the multiplex PCR reads in MiXCR, one entry per CDR3 protein. The sample yields over 400,000 distinct CDR3 sequences, approximately 22% seen once. Pregnant or lactating patients were excluded, as were those with uncontrolled infection or other autoimmune disease. Trimming shortened V by 6 bases and J by 5 bases, and 25 bases separated the two germline ends. Germline V gives CDR1 DFQATT, CDR2 SNEGSKA (reference sequence). CDR3 length equals 16 residues.

The J gene is TRBJ1-2, the V gene TRBV20-1; no firm D call. The source of this sequence is a woman in her 70s with Graves' ophthalmopathy. Sequenced: blood. The CDR3 DNA reads TGCAGTGCCGCAACCTCGTCGGGCAGTGTGATATATGGCTACACCTTC. It codes for CSAATSSGSVIYGYTF.